This T cell receptor (beta chain) was found in a study of T-cell reconstitution after alpha-beta-depleted transplantation in children. Unique molecular identifiers were incorporated during preparation of the TCRbeta library. TCRdb re-called the PCR reads with MiXCR, one entry per CDR3 protein. In the table there are around 410,000 distinct CDR3 sequences, roughly 11% of which are singletons. This clonotype was picked up a small number of times. V was trimmed by 8 bases and J by 2 bases, leaving 16 bases between them. Per germline, CDR1 SGHRS and CDR2 YFSETQ. This CDR3 spans 14 amino acids. This specimen was PBMCs from the stem cell graft donor, taken from the stem cell graft. The sequence came from a human donor who donated a stem cell graft to a child with acute myeloid leukemia. This chain joins TRBV5-1 and TRBJ2-5, with D perhaps given as TRBD1 or TRBD2 (5 bases each). CDR3 sequence (DNA): TGCGCCAGTGCCGGTAGGGACGGTCAAGAGACCCAGTACTTC. Amino acids: CASAGRDGQETQYF. Combining the CDR3 with reference TRBV5-1 and TRBJ2-5 gives the whole variable domain KAGVTQTPRYLIKTRGQQVTLSCSPISGHRSVSWYQQTPGQGLQFLFEYFSETQRNKGNFPGRFSGRQFSNSRSEMNVSTLELGDSALYLCASAGRDGQETQYFGPGTRLLVL.